The 17 T cell receptor beta chains presented below share a single source sample, sequenced in a study of post-analysis software for immune sequencing data. Broader study findings: Roughly 5 TRBV segments occurring more often in patients than controls included TRBV5-6, TRBV5-1 and TRBV20-1.

Unique molecular identifiers had been added to the TCR beta cDNA libraries. TCRdb ran MiXCR on the PCR reads and lists one entry per CDR3 protein. This sample has hundreds of thousands of distinct CDR3 sequences, with less than 35% found just once. Their target antigens are unknown. The material sequenced was blood. Every receptor here comes from a girl under 18 with multiple sclerosis.

This clonotype has a handful of counts. The rearrangement links TRBV4-3 to TRBJ2-1; the match to TRBD2 covers 10 bases. There are 16 residues in the CDR3. The trim removed 3 bases at V and 5 bases at J, leaving 7 bases unmatched. The germline V gene has CDR1 LGHNA and CDR2 YSLEER. DNA of the CDR3: TGCGCCAGCAGCCACTCGACTAGCGGGCAGAACAATGAGCAGTTCTTC. Amino acid sequence: CASSHSTSGQNNEQFF.

The CDR3 sequence: CASSLGRGPALYNEQFF. For the CDR3, the DNA is TGTGCCAGCAGCTTAGGTCGCGGCCCAGCCCTCTACAATGAGCAGTTCTTC. The chain employs TRBV7-2 and TRBJ2-1; D gene ambiguous. Germline V lookup: CDR1 SGHTA, CDR2 FQGNSA. V lost 1 base to trimming and J lost 3 bases, with 16 bases between them. The CDR3 covers 17 residues.

CDR3: CASSQDTWDGYTF. The CDR3 DNA is TGTGCCAGCAGCCAAGACACTTGGGATGGCTACACCTTC. The V call is TRBV3-1, the J call TRBJ1-2, with unresolved D. Germline CDR1 and CDR2: LGHDT and YNNKEL (reference sequence). Deletions cut 0 bases from V and 6 bases from J, with 8 bases between. The CDR3 contains 13 residues.

The chain recombines TRBV6-5 with TRBJ2-7; 9 nucleotides line up with TRBD1. The J call is uncertain, as TRBJ2-5 better fits the DNA end. The germline gives CDR1 MNHEY, CDR2 SVGAGI. This CDR3 spans 15 amino acids. CDR3 sequence reads: CASQHPGQGRETQYF. The CDR3 coding sequence is TGTGCCAGCCAACACCCGGGACAGGGACGGGAGACCCAGTACTTC.

DNA of the CDR3: TGTGCCAGCAGCGTAGCTAGTAGCGGGGGGGGAGATACGCAGTATTTT. Translating it yields CASSVASSGGGDTQYF. The chain recombines TRBV9 with TRBJ2-3; 11 positions agree with TRBD2. Per germline, CDR1 SGDLS and CDR2 YYNGEE. The CDR3 has 16 residues. The J segment lost 5 bases and the V segment lost 0 bases, leaving 5 bases of the junction unmatched.

The J gene is TRBJ2-1, the V gene TRBV4-2; TRBD2 matches 12 bases. This CDR3 is built from 18 residues. With 3 bases clipped from V and 6 bases from J, the junction kept 12 bases outside the gene matches. Looked up from germline, CDR1 is LGHNA and CDR2 is YNFKEQ. CDR3 amino acids: CASSQGVRPSGGANEQFF. In DNA form, the CDR3 reads TGTGCCAGCAGCCAGGGCGTTCGACCTAGCGGGGGGGCCAATGAGCAGTTCTTC.

This chain connects TRBV6-2 or TRBV6-3 to TRBJ2-5; D possibly corresponds to TRBD1 (5 bases). Germline V gene lookup returns CDR1 MNHEY and CDR2 SVGEGT. The CDR3 runs to 13 residues. Trimming removed 4 bases at V and 11 bases at J, with 17 bases between. CDR3 in amino acids: CASSLPGFHEQYF. CDR3 bases: TGTGCCAGCAGTTTACCAGGGTTCCATGAGCAGTACTTC.

The CDR3 DNA sequence: TGTGCCAGCAGCCAATACCGGGACAGCTACAATGAGCAGTTCTTC. It codes for CASSQYRDSYNEQFF. The V call is TRBV4-2, the J call TRBJ2-1, with TRBD1 matching over 7 bases. Germline V gene data show CDR1 as LGHNA and CDR2 as YNFKEQ. V lost 2 bases, J lost 3 bases, and 4 bases stayed unmatched. The CDR3 loop spans 15 amino acids.

The chain carries TRBV5-1 and TRBJ1-5; 9 bases fit TRBD1. The CDR3 is made up of 15 amino acids. CDR1 is SGHRS and CDR2 is YFSETQ in the germline V gene. The ends lost 4 bases at V and 4 bases at J; junction bases unmatched: 6. Here the CDR3 reads CASSPTQGANQPQHF. The CDR3 bases are TGCGCCAGCAGCCCGACACAGGGGGCGAATCAGCCCCAGCATTTT.

This clonotype showed up just a few times. V is TRBV20-1 and J is TRBJ2-5; D uncertain. The germline CDR1 and CDR2 sequences are DFQATT and SNEGSKA (reference sequence). The CDR3 length is 14 residues. Trimming cost V 3 bases and J 7 bases, with 18 bases left between them. The CDR3: CSASETSPRGTQYF. For the CDR3, the DNA is TGCAGTGCTAGCGAGACTTCTCCGCGAGGGACCCAGTACTTC.

This clonotype came up many times. The chain has TRBV29-1 and TRBJ2-7; TRBD2 might be the D (5 bases). Germline CDR1 SQVTM, CDR2 ANQGSEA. V lost 0 bases to trimming and J lost 0 bases, with 9 bases between them. CDR3 size: 14 residues. The CDR3 is CSVEDTTSSYEQYF. CDR3 DNA sequence: TGCAGCGTTGAAGACACTACTAGCTCCTACGAGCAGTACTTC.

The V gene is TRBV20-1, the J gene TRBJ1-6; D remains unclear. This CDR3 spans 11 amino acids. Looked up from germline, CDR1 is DFQATT and CDR2 is SNEGSKA (reference sequence). Trimming cost V 6 bases and J 15 bases, with 15 bases left between them. The CDR3 here is CSAEELRDLHF. The CDR3 region has the DNA TGCAGTGCCGAAGAACTGCGGGACCTCCACTTT.

The V call is TRBV20-1, the J call TRBJ1-1, with D unclear. The V and J ends lost 7 bases and 4 bases respectively, with 13 bases between them. The CDR3 loop spans 12 amino acids. The germline V gene encodes CDR1 DFQATT and CDR2 SNEGSKA (reference sequence). The CDR3 region has the DNA TGCAGTGGGGAACGGGTTCGCACTGAAGCTTTCTTT. Translating it yields CSGERVRTEAFF.

This clonotype was counted many times. The chain combines TRBV12-3 or TRBV12-4 with TRBJ2-1; tentatively, D is TRBD2 (5 bases). The V end was cut by 3 bases, the J end by 2 bases, with 11 bases between. The CDR3 totals 15 residues. The CDR3 DNA sequence: TGTGCCAGCAGTTTGGGGAGTGGCACCTACAATGAGCAGTTCTTC. It yields the protein CASSLGSGTYNEQFF.

The genes are TRBV4-2 and TRBJ1-4; D call uncertain. The ends were cut back, 2 bases at V and 0 bases at J, with 7 bases in the middle. Germline CDR1 reads LGHNA; CDR2 reads YNFKEQ. The CDR3 sequence is 15 residues long. The CDR3 spells CASSQQIATNEKLFF. CDR3 bases: TGTGCCAGCAGCCAACAAATTGCAACTAATGAAAAACTGTTTTTT.

The chain links TRBV9 to TRBJ2-7, with D unresolved. The J call may be mistaken, given a closer DNA end match to TRBJ2-5. There are 19 residues in the CDR3. Germline CDR1 SGDLS, CDR2 YYNGEE. The CDR3 region is CASSAPPEDPDPAGETQYF. The CDR3 coding sequence is TGTGCCAGCAGCGCCCCACCTGAGGACCCCGACCCGGCAGGAGAGACCCAGTACTTC.

V gene TRBV7-2 combines with J gene TRBJ2-3; D possibly uses TRBD1 or TRBD2 (5 bases each). The germline CDR1 and CDR2 sequences are SGHTA and FQGNSA. The CDR3 covers 15 residues. V lost 2 bases to trimming and J lost 5 bases, with 14 bases between them. CDR3 residues: CTSSLQRGWVDTQYF. The DNA of the CDR3 is TGTACCAGCAGCTTACAGAGGGGCTGGGTAGATACGCAGTATTTT.